Sequencing of this T cell receptor (beta chain) was carried out in a study of a mutant IDH1 vaccine in newly diagnosed glioma (dated by TCRdb to the early 2020s). For context, the study as a whole: Eight vaccinations were administered to patients in weeks 1, 3, 5, 7, 11, 15, 19 and 23, corresponding to visits V03 through V10. Vaccination began 4-6 weeks after radiotherapy alone, or alongside temozolomide cycles in the chemotherapy-containing groups. Of the approximately 33 treated patients, approximately 62% were male and approximately 38% were female, and the mean age was around 40 years. Prior to enrollment, patients had been given standard therapy consisting of radiotherapy alone, temozolomide alone, or radiochemotherapy with temozolomide, with the combination given to most patients. Peripheral blood samples were drawn at six visits, namely V03 (baseline), V05, V07, V10, V12 and V13. Longitudinal TCRB deep sequencing was done for some 25 treated patients, wherever samples were available for exploratory analyses. Study-level results and caveats: According to the authors, sample limitations meant that analyses of patient blood samples could not be reproduced. Immune responses induced by the vaccine were seen in around 93% of patients across multiple MHC alleles. No apparent relationship was observed between pseudoprogression and alterations in the top peripheral T cell clonotypes detected by TCRB sequencing. Selection of PBMC samples for TCRB deep sequencing was based on availability.

The time point label, as the study defines it: week 5, during vaccination. Each vaccine dose was 300 ug of a 20-mer mutant IDH1 peptide in Montanide, given subcutaneously with topical imiquimod. Donors had newly diagnosed WHO grade 3 or 4 IDH1-mutant astrocytomas with loss of nuclear ATRX. The samples were drawn from NOA16, a multicentre, single-arm, open-label phase I trial in Germany that tested a mutant IDH1 peptide vaccine in humans for the first time. Genomic DNA for TCRB sequencing was extracted from EDTA blood using the DNeasy Blood and Tissue Kit. Here V drops 5 bases and J drops 4 bases, and the junction holds 10 bases not matched to any gene. Reading the germline V gene (reference sequence) gives CDR1 SGHKS and CDR2 YYEKEE. Its CDR3 holds 15 amino acids, cysteine through phenylalanine. CDR3 DNA is the only sequence kept; it has 45 bases, read in frame from the first base. To prepare the library, the immunoSEQ multiplex PCR assay was applied. Rearranged TCR beta chain sequences were amplified with the hsTCRB Kit following the manufacturer's protocol. An Illumina MiSeq was used to sequence the TCRB libraries. Turning to the authors' computational methods: The kit vendor's proprietary platform handled demultiplexing, trimming and gene mapping. TCRdb re-hosts the immuneACCESS table, in-frame sequences only. Its copies lack some clones; in the studies checked, an unresolved V gene accounts for under half of them, and the cause for the rest is not known. That table furnishes V, J and clone size, whereas the DNA furnished D and trimming. The sample profile shows about 40,000 clones; roughly nine tenths of them were found once. Jointly, the top ten make up over 2.5% of the sample.

With regard to this clone: It has no known antigen specificity. Base quality data are lacking; no much larger clone is found one base away.

This clonotype was obtained from a middle-aged man with glioma. Sequencing used PBMCs, obtained from a glioma patient whose treatment included an IDH1 peptide vaccine. The rearranged segments are TRBV5-5 and TRBJ2-3; TRBD1 fits 7 bases in the junction. The nucleotide sequence reads TGTGCCAGCAGTCAAGACAGGGTACGGGCAGATACGCAGTATTTT. The translation is CASSQDRVRADTQYF. Here the CDR3 is joined to the reference TRBV5-5 and TRBJ2-3 genes, and the full variable domain is: DAGVTQSPTHLIKTRGQQVTLRCSPISGHKSVSWYQQVLGQGPQFIFQYYEKEERGRGNFPDRFSARQFPNYSSELNVNALLLGDSALYLCASSQDRVRADTQYFGPGTRLTVL.